This TCR beta chain stems from a study of glioma-infiltrating T cells. Amplification of TCR alpha and beta CDR3 regions from RNA used iRepertoire nested multiplex PCR. For one-step reverse transcription and amplification, roughly 95-450 ng of tissue mRNA or PBMC total RNA was used. TCRdb fed the multiplex PCR reads into MiXCR, producing one record per CDR3 protein. In the table there are approximately 120,000 distinct CDR3 sequences, roughly 23% of which are singletons. A few counts support this clonotype. The antigen is not known. This CDR3 comprises 15 residues. The V gene lost 3 bases and the J gene lost 3 bases, with 16 bases spanning the gap. Germline CDR1 is SGDLS and CDR2 is YYNGEE. Overall study findings and caveats: Non-neoplastic patients had below-expected tissue-blood divergence, while all gliomas exceeded expectation. Very few CDR3 sequences were shared between tissue and blood.

Sequencing was performed on glioma tissue, nonneoplastic brain tissue, or PBMCs (not recorded which). The chain is built from TRBV9 and TRBJ2-7; TRBD1 might be the D (6 bases). This TCR came from a human donor with low-grade glioma or glioblastoma, undergoing nonglioma brain surgery, or in good health (not recorded which). CDR3 in amino acids: CASSAGDADDYEQYF. Here the CDR3 DNA reads TGTGCCAGCAGCGCAGGGGACGCTGACGACTACGAGCAGTACTTC.